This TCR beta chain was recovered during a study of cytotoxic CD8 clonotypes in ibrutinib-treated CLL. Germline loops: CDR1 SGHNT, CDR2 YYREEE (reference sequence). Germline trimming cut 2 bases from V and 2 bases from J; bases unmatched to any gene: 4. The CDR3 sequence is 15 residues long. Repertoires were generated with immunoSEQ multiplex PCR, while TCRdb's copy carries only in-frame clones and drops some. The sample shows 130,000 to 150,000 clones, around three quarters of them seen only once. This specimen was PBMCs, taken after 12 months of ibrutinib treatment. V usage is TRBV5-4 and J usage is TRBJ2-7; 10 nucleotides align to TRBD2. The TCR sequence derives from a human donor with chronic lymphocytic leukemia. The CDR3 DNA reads TGTGCCAGCAGCTTTGGACTAGCGGACGCCTACGAGCAGTACTTC. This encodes CASSFGLADAYEQYF.